The rows below give T cell receptor beta chains drawn from one sample of a study of blood T cells in healthy people across ages. TCRdb called the 5' RACE reads again in MiXCR, with one record for every CDR3 protein. This table has about 730,000 distinct CDR3 sequences, approximately 39% appearing once. The sequencing sample was made of blood. Receptors originate from a woman aged 60 to 75 in good health. Each CDR3 is given with its conserved first and last residue. A D gene is named only where the DNA matches it firmly. Only some rows state a clone size, as once, few, many or a class for expanded clones.

TRBJ1-4 | NA | NA | TRBV6-5 | CASSRAGTNEGKLFF
TRBJ2-3 | NA | TRBD1 | TRBV6-5 | CASTQGDTDTQYF
TRBJ2-1 | NA | NA | TRBV20-1 | CSASVDPGSLSYNEQFF
TRBJ1-2 | once | TRBD1 | TRBV20-1 | CSARPGQFIYGYTF
TRBJ2-1 | NA | NA | TRBV29-1 | CSVRLGTWNEQFF
TRBJ2-1 | few | TRBD2 | TRBV20-1 | CSPGLALYNEQFF
TRBJ2-5 | NA | NA | TRBV4-1 | CASSQEVVETQYF
TRBJ2-1 | NA | TRBD2 | TRBV4-2 | CASSQDGLAGGQHNEQFF
TRBJ2-5 | many | NA | TRBV2 | CASSEIAEETQYF
TRBJ2-5 | NA | NA | TRBV5-1 | CAGSNPETLVGTQYF
TRBJ2-5 | NA | TRBD1 | TRBV20-1 | CSARGASPGQGTETQYF
TRBJ1-6 | NA | NA | TRBV14 | CASNPGGGSPLHF
TRBJ1-5 | NA | NA | TRBV10-3 | CAISEAFLGSNQPQHF
TRBJ2-2 | NA | TRBD2 | TRBV6-6 | CASSSGGGGELFF
NA | NA | NA | TRBV5-6 | CASSLAVRGYEQYF
TRBJ2-1 | few | TRBD1 | TRBV20-1 | CSARVTGGIANEQFF
TRBJ2-1 | once | NA | TRBV10-3 | CAISEEGVSYNEQFF
TRBJ2-1 | NA | NA | TRBV6-6 | CAASPINEQFF
TRBJ2-1 | few | TRBD2 | TRBV20-1 | CSALRLAGEAYNEQFF
TRBJ1-4 | NA | NA | TRBV20-1 | CSAREGKLGEKLFF
TRBJ1-6 | NA | NA | TRBV3-1 | CASSPPTGNSPLHF
TRBJ2-7 | once | NA | TRBV7-2 | CASSLGGPRSYEQYF
TRBJ2-7 | few | TRBD1 | TRBV20-1 | CSGARDRLYEQYF
TRBJ2-7 | NA | TRBD1 | TRBV20-1 | CSARRDRGPEQYF
TRBJ1-2 | few | NA | TRBV3-1 | CASSQEDYGYTF
TRBJ2-3 | NA | TRBD1 | TRBV7-9 | CASRGTGNADTQYF
NA | NA | NA | TRBV20-1 | CSASSTGRRETQYF
TRBJ1-4 | NA | NA | TRBV15 | CATITDRTATNEKLFF
TRBJ1-4 | few | TRBD1 | TRBV7-9 | CASSPHRGRIGEKLFF
TRBJ1-2 | NA | NA | TRBV20-1 | CRGGLNYDYTF
NA | NA | TRBD1 | TRBV6-5 | CASSYSGRGHGETQYF
TRBJ1-4 | few | TRBD1 | TRBV29-1 | CSGQGPTNEKLFF
TRBJ1-2 | NA | NA | TRBV27 | CASSVGSMDGYTF
TRBJ2-5 | few | NA | TRBV6-2/TRBV6-3 | CASSYSRSAGTQYF
NA | NA | NA | TRBV5-1 | CASRETGLYNEQYF
TRBJ1-1 | NA | NA | TRBV4-3 | CASSQQYSPDTEAFF
TRBJ2-2 | NA | NA | TRBV7-2 | CASSLDQNAGELFF
TRBJ1-2 | NA | NA | TRBV6-1 | CASSEALFPRYGYTF
TRBJ2-7 | NA | TRBD1 | TRBV28 | CASRYRGEQYF
TRBJ1-6 | NA | NA | TRBV20-1 | CSAREGRSYNSPLHF
TRBJ2-1 | NA | TRBD2 | TRBV28 | CASVGGSSNNEQFF
TRBJ1-2 | NA | NA | TRBV5-6 | CASSLSGSHYGYTF
TRBJ2-7 | few | NA | TRBV12-3/TRBV12-4 | CASSLAGLGQYF
TRBJ1-6 | NA | NA | TRBV5-5 | CASSRGVPDNSPLHF
TRBJ1-2 | many | NA | TRBV9 | CASSVSDNYGYTF
TRBJ2-3 | few | TRBD1 | TRBV7-9 | CASSSRTGETDTQYF
TRBJ2-1 | few | NA | TRBV24-1 | CATSRPGTTSYNEQFF
TRBJ2-6 | NA | NA | TRBV4-3 | CASSQDVLASGANVLTF
TRBJ2-4 | few | NA | TRBV18 | CASSPGTWAKNIQYF
TRBJ2-5 | NA | TRBD1 | TRBV9 | CASSVTGGSFNEQYF
TRBJ2-5 | NA | NA | TRBV9 | CASSVGALEETQYF
TRBJ1-1 | few | NA | TRBV6-5 | CATIQNTEAFF
TRBJ2-3 | NA | NA | TRBV6-5 | CASSYVILGKDTQYF
TRBJ1-5 | few | NA | TRBV12-3/TRBV12-4 | CASSLLTGTQPQHF
TRBJ1-6 | few | TRBD1 | TRBV7-2 | CASSLDRVRSPLHF
TRBJ1-4 | NA | NA | TRBV27 | CASSLSGGTNEKLFF